The clone carrying this TCR beta chain was seen a handful of times. This entry belongs to a study of early T cells in non-severe SARS-CoV-2 infection. The wider study: RNA in bulk from unsorted whole blood was sequenced, and chains were unpaired.

Germline CDR1 is SQVTM and CDR2 is ANQGSEA. With 5 bases removed from V and 6 bases from J, the gap between germline ends came to 10 bases. The CDR3 loop spans 11 amino acids. Researchers tagged individual cDNA molecules with unique molecular identifiers. MiXCR, applied by TCRdb to the 5' RACE reads, yields one record per CDR3 protein. The sample consists of 100,000 to 150,000 distinct CDR3 sequences, 14% to 15% of them appearing once. This sequence originates from an adult who was a healthcare worker with PCR-confirmed SARS-CoV-2 infection or an uninfected control (not recorded which). Sequenced sample: whole blood. This sequence joins TRBV29-1 and TRBJ1-1; D ambiguous. The CDR3 DNA sequence: TGCAGCGTTATAGGGAGGCCTGAAGCTTTCTTT. This codes for CSVIGRPEAFF.